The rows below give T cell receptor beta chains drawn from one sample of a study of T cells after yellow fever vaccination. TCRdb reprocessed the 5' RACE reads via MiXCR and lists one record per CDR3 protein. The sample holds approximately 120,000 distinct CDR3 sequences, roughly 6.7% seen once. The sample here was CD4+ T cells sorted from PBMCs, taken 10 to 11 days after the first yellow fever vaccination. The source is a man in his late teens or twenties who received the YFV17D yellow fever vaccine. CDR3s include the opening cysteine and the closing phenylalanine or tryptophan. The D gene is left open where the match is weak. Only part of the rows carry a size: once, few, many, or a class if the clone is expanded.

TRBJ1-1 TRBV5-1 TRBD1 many CASTDRADTEAFF
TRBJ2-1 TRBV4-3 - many CASSQDRTTLFF
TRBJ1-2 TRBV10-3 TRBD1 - CAIFSQDRTLNYGYTF
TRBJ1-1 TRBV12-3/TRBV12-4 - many CASSLGLMNTEAFF
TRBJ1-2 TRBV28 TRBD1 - CASRFHRGQGYGYTF
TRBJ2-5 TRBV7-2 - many CASSLRAPETQYF
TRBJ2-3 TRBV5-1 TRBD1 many CASSQRQGVPDTQYF
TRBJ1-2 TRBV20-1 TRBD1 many CSAPPGQGPYYTF
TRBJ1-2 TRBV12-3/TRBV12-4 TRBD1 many CASSFFSGGSRYTF
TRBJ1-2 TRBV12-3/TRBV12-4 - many CASRPGSNYGYTF
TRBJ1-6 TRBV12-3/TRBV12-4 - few CASTRGMGTDNSPLHF
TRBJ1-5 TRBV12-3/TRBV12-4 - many CASRLGAPSNQPQHF
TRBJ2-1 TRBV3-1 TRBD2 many CASSRLAGGVSYNEQFF
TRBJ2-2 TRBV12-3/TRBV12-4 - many CASILRTGELFF
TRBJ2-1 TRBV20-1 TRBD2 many CSASLPAGGTNEQFF
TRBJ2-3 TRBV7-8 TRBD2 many CASSPAGGARRRTDTQYF
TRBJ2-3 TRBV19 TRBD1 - CASSPDRGAGTDTQYF
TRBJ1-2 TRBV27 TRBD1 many CASSFAGTGRSTF
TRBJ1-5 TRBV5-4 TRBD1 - CASSKMGQASDQPQHF
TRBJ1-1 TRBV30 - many CAWIKEGNTEAFF
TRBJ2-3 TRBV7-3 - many CASSRAGSPDTQYF